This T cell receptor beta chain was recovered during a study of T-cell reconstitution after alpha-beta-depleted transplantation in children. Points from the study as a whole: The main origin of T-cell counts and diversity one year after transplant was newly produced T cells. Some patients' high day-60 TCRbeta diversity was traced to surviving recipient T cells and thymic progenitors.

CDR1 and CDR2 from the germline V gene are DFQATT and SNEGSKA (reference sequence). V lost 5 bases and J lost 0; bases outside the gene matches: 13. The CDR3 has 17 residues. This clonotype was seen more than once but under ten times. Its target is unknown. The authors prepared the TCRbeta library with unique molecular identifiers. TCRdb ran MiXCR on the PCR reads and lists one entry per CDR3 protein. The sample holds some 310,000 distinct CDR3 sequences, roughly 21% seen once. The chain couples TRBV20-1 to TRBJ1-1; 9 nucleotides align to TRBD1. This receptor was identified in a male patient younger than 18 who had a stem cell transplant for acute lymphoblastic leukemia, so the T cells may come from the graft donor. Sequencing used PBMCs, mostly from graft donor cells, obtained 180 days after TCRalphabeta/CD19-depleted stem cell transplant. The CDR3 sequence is CSALGTGWTSLNTEAFF. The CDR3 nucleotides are TGCAGTGCTCTAGGGACAGGGTGGACCTCCCTGAACACTGAAGCTTTCTTT.